This T cell receptor beta chain was identified in a study of T-cell reconstitution after alpha-beta-depleted transplantation in children. Overall study results and limits: About two months after transplant, alpha-beta T cells reportedly came from several hundred expanded graft clones. The main origin of T-cell counts and diversity one year after transplant was newly produced T cells. In some patients, recipient T cells and intrathymic progenitors surviving conditioning explained high day-60 diversity.

This clonotype appeared many times. Antigen specificity is unknown. CDR1 is SQVTM and CDR2 is ANQGSEA in the germline V gene. V lost 4 bases, J lost 0 bases, and 14 bases lay in between. The CDR3 spans 15 residues. Molecular barcoding with unique molecular identifiers was used for the TCRbeta library. TCRdb passed the PCR reads through MiXCR, listing each CDR3 protein once. Of 600,000 to 700,000 distinct CDR3 sequences in the sample, over 10% are singletons; the top ten hold 0.79%. The chain employs TRBV29-1 and TRBJ2-3; D could derive from TRBD1 or TRBD2 (5 bases each). The source material was PBMCs, sampled before TCRalphabeta/CD19-depleted stem cell transplant. The clonotype comes from a girl aged 2 to 9 with congenital amegakaryocytic thrombocytopenia, due to receive a stem cell transplant. CDR3 nucleotides: TGCAGCGTTGTGCGAGGGACGCCTAGCACAGATACGCAGTATTTT. Translating it yields CSVVRGTPSTDTQYF.